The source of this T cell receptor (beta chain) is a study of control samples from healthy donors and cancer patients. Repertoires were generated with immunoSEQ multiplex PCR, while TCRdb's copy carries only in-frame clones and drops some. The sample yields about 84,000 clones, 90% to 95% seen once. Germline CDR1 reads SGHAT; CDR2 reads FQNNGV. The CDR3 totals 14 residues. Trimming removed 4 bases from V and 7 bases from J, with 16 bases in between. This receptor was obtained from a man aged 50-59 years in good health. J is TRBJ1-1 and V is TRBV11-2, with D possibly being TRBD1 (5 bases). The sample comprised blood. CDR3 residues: CASSSIGTSGEAFF. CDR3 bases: TGTGCCAGCAGCTCAATCGGGACGTCAGGTGAAGCTTTCTTT.